The sample holds a few counts of the clone carrying this T cell receptor (beta chain). This sample is drawn from a study of blood T cell repertoires in COVID-19. Study at large: Sites in the United States, Italy and Spain provided acute and convalescent COVID-19 samples. Sources were T cells, B-cell-depleted T cells, or PBMCs; the material itself was cDNA or gDNA.

CDR3 size: 16 residues. V was cut by 9 bases and J by 6 bases, with 24 bases left in between. Germline CDR1 and CDR2: SGDLS and YYNGEE. Original processing methods: Counts of nucleated cells, estimated from reference gene primer amplification, were obtained. Only in-frame clones appear in the TCRdb table, and some are missing; sequencing was by immunoSEQ multiplex PCR. The V and J calls and the clone size are those of that table, but D and trimming were determined from the DNA. The table shows tens of thousands of clones, with approximately 91% occurring only once. The chain employs TRBV9 and TRBJ1-4; TRBD1 might be the D (5 bases). What was sequenced was peripheral blood. The origin of this receptor is a man between 70 and 80 years old with active or convalescent COVID-19. CDR3 sequence (DNA): TGTGCCACCCTGCTATGCTGGGGGGGTCGATATGAAAAACTGTTTTTT. Its protein is CATLLCWGGRYEKLFF. The full variable domain, in which reference TRBV9 and TRBJ1-4 provide the parts outside the CDR3, is DSGVTQTPKHLITATGQRVTLRCSPRSGDLSVYWYQQSLDQGLQFLIQYYNGEERAKGNILERFSAQQFPDLHSELNLSSLELGDSALYFCATLLCWGGRYEKLFFGSGTQLSVL.